This T cell receptor (beta chain) was observed in a study of blood T cell repertoires in COVID-19. Study information: From the United States, Italy and Spain came samples of acute and convalescent COVID-19. Nucleic acid was either cDNA or gDNA, and it came from T cells, B-cell-depleted T cells, or PBMCs.

Generated by immunoSEQ multiplex PCR, the TCRdb table keeps only in-frame clones and is missing some. This table has approximately 170,000 clones, roughly 83% appearing once. This clone was recorded a few times. Allocation to cohorts depended on clinical history reported by the participants. The recovered donors of Cohort 3 showed two negative PCRs, clearance, or symptom resolution. Sequenced: PBMCs or T cells enriched from blood (not recorded which). The sequence came from a woman in her forties or fifties who had recovered from COVID-19.

DNA for the CDR3: TGTGCCAGCAGTTACTCGGACCAGGGGGAGACCCAGTACTTC. Translating it yields CASSYSDQGETQYF. V and J are TRBV6-5 and TRBJ2-5, with D tentatively TRBD1 (6 bases). This CDR3 contains 14 residues. V lost 0 bases to trimming and J lost 5 bases, with 10 bases between them. CDR1 and CDR2 from the germline V gene are MNHEY and SVGAGI.